This T cell receptor beta chain was retrieved from a study of shared clonotypes between healthy human individuals. Looking at the study overall: A donor's plate count was three for CD4 naive and three for CD4 memory; CD8 naive had two and CD8 memory one. Overall study findings and caveats: Among donors, the sharing of clonotypes was expected to be influenced by sequencing depth.

Generated by immunoSEQ multiplex PCR, the TCRdb table keeps only in-frame clones and is missing some. The profile shows fewer than 1 million clones, 95% to 97% of them singletons. Naive CD8 cells lacked CD45RO and underwent positive selection for CCR7, leaving out terminally differentiated effector memory CD45RA+ cells. Regarding this clone: Its antigen is unknown.

The sample was naive CD8+ T cells sorted from blood. The clonotype was recovered from a man aged 25-40 years in good health.

The CDR3 here is CASSLSRAGGADTQYF. CDR3 DNA: TGTGCCAGCAGCTTATCCCGTGCAGGAGGCGCAGATACGCAGTATTTT. J is TRBJ2-3 and V is TRBV7-9, with a tentative D call TRBD2 (5 bases). In germline, CDR1 is SEHNR, CDR2 FQNEAQ (reference sequence). V lost 2 bases, J lost 4 bases, and 16 bases lay in between. The CDR3 is 16 residues long. The variable domain in full, completed from reference TRBV7-9 and TRBJ2-3, reads DTGVSQNPRHKITKRGQNVTFRCDPISEHNRLYWYRQTLGQGPEFLTYFQNEAQLEKSRLLSDRFSAERPKGSFSTLEIQRTEQGDSAMYLCASSLSRAGGADTQYFGPGTRLTVL.